This TCR beta chain was recovered during a study of OX40 agonist ivuxolimab in advanced cancers. Trimming removed 0 bases from V and 0 bases from J, with 6 bases in between. Per the germline V gene, CDR1 is MNHNY and CDR2 is SVGAGI (reference sequence). The CDR3 runs 14 residues. Clones were sequenced by immunoSEQ multiplex PCR, and TCRdb holds only the in-frame ones, with some missing. This table has some 70,000 clones, roughly 90% appearing once. Sample: CD4+ or CD8+ T cells sorted from blood, taken in a trial of the OX40 agonist ivuxolimab. The clonotype comes from an adult with an advanced solid tumor such as melanoma, head and neck, liver or kidney cancer. V gene TRBV6-6 combines with J gene TRBJ2-7; TRBD2 is a possible D gene (5 bases). This chain's CDR3 is CASSYSTSSYEQYF. The CDR3 DNA sequence: TGTGCCAGCAGTTACTCTACTAGCTCCTACGAGCAGTACTTC.